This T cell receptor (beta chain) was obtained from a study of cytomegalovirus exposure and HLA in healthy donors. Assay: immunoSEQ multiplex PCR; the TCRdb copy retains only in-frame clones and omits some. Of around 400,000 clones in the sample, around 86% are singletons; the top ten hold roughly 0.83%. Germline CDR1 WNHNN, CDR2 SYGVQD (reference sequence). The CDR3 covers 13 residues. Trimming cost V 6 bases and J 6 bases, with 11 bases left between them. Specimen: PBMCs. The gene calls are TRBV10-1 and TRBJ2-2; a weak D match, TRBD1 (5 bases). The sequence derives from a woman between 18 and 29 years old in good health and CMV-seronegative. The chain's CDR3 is CASSEQVPGELFF. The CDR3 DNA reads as TGCGCCAGCAGCGAACAGGTCCCCGGGGAGCTGTTTTTT.